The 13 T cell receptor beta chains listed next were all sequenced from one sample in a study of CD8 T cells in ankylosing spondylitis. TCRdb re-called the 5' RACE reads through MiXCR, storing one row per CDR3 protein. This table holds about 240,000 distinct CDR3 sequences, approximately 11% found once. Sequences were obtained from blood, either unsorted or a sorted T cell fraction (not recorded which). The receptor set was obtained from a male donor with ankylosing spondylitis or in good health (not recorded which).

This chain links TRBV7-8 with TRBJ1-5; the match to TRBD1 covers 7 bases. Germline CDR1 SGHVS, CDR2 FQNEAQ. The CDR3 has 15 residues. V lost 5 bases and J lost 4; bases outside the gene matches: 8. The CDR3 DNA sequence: TGTGCCAGCAGCACGATACGACAGGGAAATCAGCCCCAGCATTTT. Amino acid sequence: CASSTIRQGNQPQHF.

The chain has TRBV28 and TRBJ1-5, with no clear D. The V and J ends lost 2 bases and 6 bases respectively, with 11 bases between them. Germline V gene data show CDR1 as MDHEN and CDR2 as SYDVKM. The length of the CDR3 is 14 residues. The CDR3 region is CASSLHGVTQPQHF. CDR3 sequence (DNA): TGTGCCAGCAGTTTACACGGCGTGACTCAGCCCCAGCATTTT.

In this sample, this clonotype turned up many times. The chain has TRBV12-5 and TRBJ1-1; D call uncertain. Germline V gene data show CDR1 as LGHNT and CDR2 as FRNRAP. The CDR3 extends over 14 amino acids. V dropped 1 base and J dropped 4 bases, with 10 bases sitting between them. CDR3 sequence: CASGLGLPGTEAFF. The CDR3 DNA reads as TGTGCTAGTGGTTTGGGCCTCCCGGGCACTGAAGCTTTCTTT.

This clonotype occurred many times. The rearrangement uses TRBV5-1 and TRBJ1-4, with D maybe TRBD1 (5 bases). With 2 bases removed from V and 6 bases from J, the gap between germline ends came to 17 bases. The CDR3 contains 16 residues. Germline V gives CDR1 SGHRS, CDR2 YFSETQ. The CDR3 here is CASSFLGSGLYEKLFF. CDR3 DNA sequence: TGCGCCAGCAGCTTCCTGGGATCGGGGCTTTATGAAAAACTGTTTTTT.

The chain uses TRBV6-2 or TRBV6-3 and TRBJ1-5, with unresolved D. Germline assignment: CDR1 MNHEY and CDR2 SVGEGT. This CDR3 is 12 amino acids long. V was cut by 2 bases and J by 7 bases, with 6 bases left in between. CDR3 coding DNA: TGTGCCAGCAGTTACGTGGAGCAGCCCCAGCATTTT. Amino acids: CASSYVEQPQHF.

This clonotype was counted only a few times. CDR3: CASRPGRGYNEQFF. The CDR3, as DNA: TGTGCCAGCAGACCCGGGAGAGGATACAATGAGCAGTTCTTC. The J gene is TRBJ2-1, the V gene TRBV12-3 or TRBV12-4, with D possibly being TRBD2 (6 bases). The V and J ends lost 6 bases and 4 bases respectively, with 13 bases between them. This CDR3 has 14 amino acids.

CDR3 in amino acids: CASSPRLGSSGGLDTQYF. For the CDR3, the DNA is TGTGCCAGCTCACCAAGGCTGGGGTCTAGCGGGGGGCTCGATACGCAGTATTTT. The gene calls are TRBV18 and TRBJ2-3; 11 bases align to TRBD2. CDR3 size: 18 residues. Trimming at V came to 2 bases and at J to 6 bases, leaving 13 bases not matched to a gene. Per the germline V gene, CDR1 is KGHSH and CDR2 is LQKENI.

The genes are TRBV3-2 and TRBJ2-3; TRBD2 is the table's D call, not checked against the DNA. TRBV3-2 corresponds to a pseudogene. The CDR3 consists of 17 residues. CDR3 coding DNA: TGTGCCACCAGCCAAGATTACCGGGACTTTTCCACAGATACGCAGTATTTT. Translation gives CATSQDYRDFSTDTQYF.

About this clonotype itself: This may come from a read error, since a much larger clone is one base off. CDR3: CASSLGTSGTYNEQFF. The CDR3 DNA follows: TGTGCCAGCAGCTTAGGGACTAGCGGGACCTACAATGAGCAGTTCTTC. This chain uses TRBV7-8 with TRBJ2-1; 12 nucleotides match TRBD2. Per germline, CDR1 SGHVS and CDR2 FQNEAQ. This CDR3 spans 16 amino acids. Trimming at V came to 1 base and at J to 2 bases, leaving 0 bases not matched to a gene.

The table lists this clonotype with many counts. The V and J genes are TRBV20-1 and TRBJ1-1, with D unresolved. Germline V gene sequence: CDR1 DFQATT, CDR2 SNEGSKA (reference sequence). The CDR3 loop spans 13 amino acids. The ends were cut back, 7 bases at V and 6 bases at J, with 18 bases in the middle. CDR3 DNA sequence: TGCAGTGTAAAGACCGGGTGGAGGGCTGAAGCTTTCTTT. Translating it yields CSVKTGWRAEAFF.

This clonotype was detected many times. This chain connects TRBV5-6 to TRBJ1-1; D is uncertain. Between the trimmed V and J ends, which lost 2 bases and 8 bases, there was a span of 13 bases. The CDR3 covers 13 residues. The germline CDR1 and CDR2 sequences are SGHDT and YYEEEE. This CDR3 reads CASSFGPGEEAFF. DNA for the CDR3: TGTGCCAGCAGCTTTGGGCCCGGCGAGGAAGCTTTCTTT.

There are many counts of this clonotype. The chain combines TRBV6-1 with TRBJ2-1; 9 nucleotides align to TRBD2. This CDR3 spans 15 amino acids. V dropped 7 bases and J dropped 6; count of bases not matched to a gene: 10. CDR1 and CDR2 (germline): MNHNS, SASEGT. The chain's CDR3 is CASISLAGGPNEQFF. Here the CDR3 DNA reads TGTGCCAGCATATCTCTGGCGGGGGGGCCCAATGAGCAGTTCTTC.

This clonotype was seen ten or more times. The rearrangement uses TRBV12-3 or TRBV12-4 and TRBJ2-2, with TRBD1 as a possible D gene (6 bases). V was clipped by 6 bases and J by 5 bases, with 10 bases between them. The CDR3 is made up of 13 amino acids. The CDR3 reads CASRKDRTGELFF. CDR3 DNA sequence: TGTGCCAGCAGAAAAGACAGGACCGGGGAGCTGTTTTTT.